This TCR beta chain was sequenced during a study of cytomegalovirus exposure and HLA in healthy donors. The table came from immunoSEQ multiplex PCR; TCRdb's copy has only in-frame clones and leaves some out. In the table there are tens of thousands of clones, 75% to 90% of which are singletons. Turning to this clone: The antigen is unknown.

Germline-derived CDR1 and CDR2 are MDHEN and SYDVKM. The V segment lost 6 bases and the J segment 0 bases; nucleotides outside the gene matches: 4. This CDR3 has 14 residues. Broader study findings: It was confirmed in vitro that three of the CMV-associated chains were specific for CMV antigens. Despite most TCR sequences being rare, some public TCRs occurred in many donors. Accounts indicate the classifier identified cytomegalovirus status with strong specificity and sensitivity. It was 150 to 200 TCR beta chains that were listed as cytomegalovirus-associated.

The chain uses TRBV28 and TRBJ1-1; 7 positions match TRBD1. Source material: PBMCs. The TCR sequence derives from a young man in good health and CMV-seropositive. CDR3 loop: CASRRQGVNTEAFF. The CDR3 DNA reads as TGTGCCAGCAGGAGGCAGGGGGTGAACACTGAAGCTTTCTTT.